Each of the 29 T cell receptor beta chains below was sequenced from the same sample in a study of blood T cells in healthy people across ages. Using a J-beta primer mix together with a sample-barcoded 5' primer, a second PCR was run for about 6 to 12 cycles. TCRdb fed the 5' RACE reads into MiXCR, producing one record per CDR3 protein. Found here are roughly 790,000 distinct CDR3 sequences, roughly 44% of them singletons; the top ten hold approximately 22%. Sequenced input: blood. These receptors were taken from a woman aged 60-70 years in good health.

This clonotype was seen more than once but under ten times. J is TRBJ1-4 and V is TRBV7-9; weak D call: TRBD1 (6 bases). Germline V gene lookup returns CDR1 SEHNR and CDR2 FQNEAQ (reference sequence). V was trimmed by 3 bases and J by 8 bases, leaving 13 bases between them. This CDR3 has 14 amino acids. The CDR3 loop reads CASSFGGAEEKLFF. The CDR3 region has the DNA TGTGCCAGCAGCTTTGGGGGGGCTGAGGAAAAACTGTTTTTT.

This clonotype was found many times. The CDR3 reads CSARNRGEQFF. CDR3 in DNA: TGCAGTGCTAGAAACAGGGGTGAGCAGTTCTTC. The gene calls are TRBV20-1 and TRBJ2-1; TRBD1 matches 7 bases. The germline V gene encodes CDR1 DFQATT and CDR2 SNEGSKA (reference sequence). J gave up 9 bases and V 2 bases, and 1 base lay outside the gene matches. CDR3 size: 11 residues.

This clonotype was seen only once. A much bigger clone sits one base away, suggesting this may be a read error. This sequence joins TRBV7-9 and TRBJ2-7; TRBD2 agrees at 8 bases. V gave up 2 bases and J gave up 10 bases; unmatched junction bases: 16. Germline loops: CDR1 SEHNR, CDR2 FQNEAQ (reference sequence). The CDR3 runs to 16 residues. CDR3 protein: CASSLKTSAYQEAQYF. The CDR3 bases are TGTGCCAGCAGCTTAAAGACTAGCGCGTACCAAGAGGCCCAGTACTTC.

The J gene is TRBJ2-2, the V gene TRBV20-1; no clear D. Germline V gene sequence: CDR1 DFQATT, CDR2 SNEGSKA (reference sequence). This CDR3 has 11 amino acids. CDR3 in amino acids: CTPNEAGELFF. CDR3 bases: TGCACCCCGAATGAGGCCGGGGAGCTGTTTTTT.

The J gene is TRBJ1-2, the V gene TRBV18; 10 nucleotides match TRBD1. V lost 6 bases, J lost 7 bases, and 14 bases stayed unmatched. There are 16 residues in the CDR3. Germline values: CDR1 KGHSH, CDR2 LQKENI. Here the CDR3 DNA reads TGTGCCAGCTCGCCCGGGACAGGGGCGACTCTGGGTGGCTACACCTTC. Translated, it gives CASSPGTGATLGGYTF.

This chain links TRBV14 with TRBJ2-7; no definite D call. The germline V gene encodes CDR1 SGHDN and CDR2 FVKESK. This CDR3 comprises 12 residues. V lost 1 base, J lost 5 bases, and 6 bases lay in between. This chain's CDR3 is CASSQVPHEQYF. The CDR3 DNA is TGTGCCAGCAGCCAAGTCCCCCACGAGCAGTACTTC.

In this sample, this clonotype turned up many times. V usage is TRBV12-3 or TRBV12-4 and J usage is TRBJ2-7; D gene uncertain. V was cut by 6 bases and J by 1 base, with 13 bases left in between. CDR3 length: 14 amino acids. The CDR3 loop is CASSLGYPSYEQYF. The CDR3, as DNA: TGTGCCAGCAGCTTGGGATACCCATCCTACGAGCAGTACTTC.

The chain combines TRBV18 with TRBJ2-5; D is unresolved. The V end lost 4 bases, the J end lost 3 bases, and 12 bases lay between the germline ends. The CDR3 is made up of 14 amino acids. CDR1 and CDR2 (germline): KGHSH, LQKENI. In DNA form, the CDR3 reads TGTGCCAGCTCACTGCGGACGGTGGAAGAGACCCAGTACTTC. This sequence encodes CASSLRTVEETQYF.

The chain combines TRBV20-1 with TRBJ2-7; perhaps TRBD2 as D (6 bases). V lost 0 bases and J 3 bases, leaving 12 bases between the germline ends. The CDR3 runs to 14 residues. From germline, CDR1 is DFQATT and CDR2 SNEGSKA (reference sequence). The DNA of the CDR3 is TGCAGTGCTAGAGAGCTGGGGGGAGTCTACGAGCAGTACTTC. As protein: CSARELGGVYEQYF.

The rearrangement links TRBV29-1 to TRBJ2-3; TRBD1 agrees at 7 bases. The CDR3 has 13 amino acids. Losses at the gene ends were 7 bases for V and 8 bases for J; bases not matched to a gene: 12. Germline values: CDR1 SQVTM, CDR2 ANQGSEA. CDR3 sequence: CSGGTANTGTQYF. The CDR3 nucleotides are TGCAGCGGAGGGACAGCCAACACGGGTACGCAGTATTTT.

The genes are TRBV6-4 and TRBJ1-1; no definite D call. Germline V gene data show CDR1 as MRHNA and CDR2 as SNTAGT. Between the trimmed V and J ends, which lost 5 bases and 3 bases, there was a span of 10 bases. The CDR3 spans 13 residues. CDR3 in DNA: TGTGCCAGCAGTAGGAGAGAGGACACTGAAGCTTTCTTT. Amino acids: CASSRREDTEAFF.

This clonotype was picked up many times. This chain links TRBV11-3 with TRBJ2-7, with 9 positions matching TRBD1. Looked up from germline, CDR1 is SGHNT and CDR2 is YENEEA. With 1 base clipped from V and 5 bases from J, the junction kept 3 bases outside the gene matches. This CDR3 has 14 amino acids. CDR3 sequence: CASSLGTGVHEQYF. The CDR3 DNA is TGTGCCAGCAGCTTAGGGACAGGGGTCCACGAGCAGTACTTC.

Remarks on this clonotype: It may be a read error: a sequence one base away is much more abundant. This chain joins TRBV7-2 and TRBJ2-1, with a possible D match to TRBD2 (6 bases). Germline V CDR1 and CDR2: SGHTA, FQGNSA. CDR3 size: 17 residues. The CDR3 nucleotides read TGTGCCAGCAGCTTAGTTGCGGGACTCAGCTCCTACACTGAGCAGTTCTTC. Its protein is CASSLVAGLSSYTEQFF.

The chain employs TRBV5-1 and TRBJ2-3, with D possibly TRBD2 on 6 matching bases. The CDR3 has 17 residues. Germline V CDR1 and CDR2: SGHRS, YFSETQ. Trimming left V 2 bases short and J 0 bases short, with 16 bases between. The CDR3 here is CASSFGSAGSSTDTQYF. DNA of the CDR3: TGCGCCAGCAGCTTCGGCTCCGCGGGGTCTAGCACAGATACGCAGTATTTT.

This clonotype was seen more than once but under ten times. This chain connects TRBV12-3 or TRBV12-4 to TRBJ2-1; the match to TRBD2 covers 9 bases. V was clipped by 6 bases and J by 7 bases; unmatched bases: 7. This CDR3 has 14 amino acids. The CDR3 nucleotides read TGTGCCAGCAGCTATCTAGCGGGGCAGAATGAGCAGTTCTTC. As protein: CASSYLAGQNEQFF.

The CDR3 here is CASSPKGLAANEQYF. As DNA, the CDR3 is TGTGCCAGCAGTCCCAAGGGACTAGCGGCCAACGAGCAGTACTTC. The chain is built from TRBV12-3 or TRBV12-4 and TRBJ2-7; 11 bases match TRBD2. After removal of 5 bases from V and 5 bases from J, the junction contained 8 bases not matched to a gene. CDR3 size: 15 residues.

About this clonotype: The junction and the germline gene differ at one end; a read error may be behind it. The chain recombines TRBV11-2 with TRBJ1-1; no reliable D call. This CDR3 contains 13 residues. Germline CDR1 and CDR2: SGHAT and FQNNGV. CDR3 in amino acids: CACSNSARTEAFF. CDR3 nucleotide sequence: TGTGCCTGCAGCAATTCGGCGCGTACTGAAGCTTTCTTT.

Worth noting for this clonotype: This clone may be a read error of a much larger clone one base away. The genes are TRBV4-2 and TRBJ2-1; D gene unclear. Germline V CDR1 and CDR2: LGHNA, YNFKEQ. The V end lost 0 bases, the J end lost 10 bases, and 16 bases lay between the germline ends. The CDR3 runs 15 residues. Written as DNA, the CDR3 is TGTGCCAGCAGCCAAGATGTCGCGAGTACCTACGAGCAGTTCTTC. The encoded protein is CASSQDVASTYEQFF.

The chain employs TRBV29-1 and TRBJ2-5; 7 bases map to TRBD1. The junction had 5 bases not matched to a gene; V was cut back by 6 bases and J by 1 base. The CDR3 is 13 residues long. Per germline, CDR1 SQVTM and CDR2 ANQGSEA. CDR3 nucleotides: TGCAGCGTGGGACAGAGCTTCCAAGAGACCCAGTACTTC. Translated, it gives CSVGQSFQETQYF.

V usage is TRBV4-3 and J usage is TRBJ2-7; D unclear. Trimming pared 0 bases from V and 7 bases from J, leaving 13 bases between. The CDR3 consists of 14 residues. Germline V CDR1 and CDR2: LGHNA, YSLEER. CDR3 residues: CASSQDACPNEQYF. The DNA of the CDR3 is TGCGCCAGCAGCCAAGATGCCTGTCCCAATGAGCAGTACTTC.

This clonotype was seen a handful of times. The V call is TRBV4-1, the J call TRBJ2-1; a possible D gene is TRBD2 (7 bases). The V gene's germline CDR1 is MGHRA and CDR2 YSYEKL. V was trimmed by 3 bases and J by 9 bases, leaving 24 bases between them. This CDR3 comprises 17 residues. In nucleotides, the CDR3 is TGCGCCAGCAGCCACCTAACCAAGGGGGGGGGGATCTCTGAGCAGTTCTTC. Its translation is CASSHLTKGGGISEQFF.

In its sample, this clonotype was seen once. V gene TRBV9 combines with J gene TRBJ2-3; D ambiguous. The germline V gene encodes CDR1 SGDLS and CDR2 YYNGEE. This CDR3 spans 15 amino acids. Between the trimmed V and J ends, which lost 3 bases and 3 bases, there was a span of 14 bases. CDR3 sequence reads: CASSATDGATDTQYF. In DNA form, the CDR3 reads TGTGCCAGCAGCGCCACGGATGGAGCGACAGATACGCAGTATTTT.

The chain has TRBV24-1 and TRBJ2-6; weak D call: TRBD1 (6 bases). CDR3 length: 16 amino acids. V was clipped by 5 bases and J by 0 bases, with 10 bases between them. The germline CDR1 and CDR2 sequences are KGHDR and SFDVKD. CDR3 loop: CATSAYRDSGANVLTF. The DNA for the CDR3 is TGTGCCACCAGTGCCTACAGGGACTCTGGGGCCAACGTCCTGACTTTC.

The chain carries TRBV7-3 and TRBJ2-1, with 11 bases identical to TRBD2. Germline V gene sequence: CDR1 SGHTA, CDR2 FQGTGA. The CDR3 length is 15 residues. Trimming at V came to 5 bases and at J to 8 bases, leaving 8 bases not matched to a gene. The CDR3 DNA sequence: TGTGCCAGCAGCCACCAACTAGCGGGGGAGCATGAGCAGTTCTTC. This codes for CASSHQLAGEHEQFF.

This clonotype appeared a few times. This rearrangement joins TRBV29-1 to TRBJ2-1; D could derive from TRBD1 or TRBD2 (5 bases each). The V gene's germline CDR1 is SQVTM and CDR2 ANQGSEA. This CDR3 spans 14 amino acids. V lost 1 base, J lost 0 bases, and 7 bases lay in between. This CDR3 reads CSVEGGSSYNEQFF. The CDR3, as DNA: TGCAGCGTTGAAGGGGGGAGCTCCTACAATGAGCAGTTCTTC.

The J gene is TRBJ2-7, the V gene TRBV27, with D unclear. With 1 base removed from V and 0 bases from J, the gap between germline ends came to 10 bases. There are 15 residues in the CDR3. Germline CDR1 MNHEY, CDR2 SMNVEV (reference sequence). The CDR3 bases are TGTGCCAGCAGTTTATATCGCCCGATCTCCTACGAGCAGTACTTC. Its protein product is CASSLYRPISYEQYF.

This clonotype was picked up many times. The chain carries TRBV3-1 and TRBJ2-3, with no clear D. Germline CDR1 is LGHDT and CDR2 is YNNKEL (reference sequence). The CDR3 loop spans 12 amino acids. The V gene lost 1 base and the J gene lost 10 bases, with 9 bases spanning the gap. In nucleotides, the CDR3 is TGTGCCAGCAGCCAAGTCGTAGGACCGCAGTATTTT. It specifies CASSQVVGPQYF.

This clonotype was picked up a small number of times. V is TRBV6-5 and J is TRBJ2-7; no reliable D call. CDR3 length: 14 amino acids. CDR1 MNHEY and CDR2 SVGAGI come from the germline V gene. Trimming shortened V by 2 bases and J by 1 base, and 9 bases separated the two germline ends. The CDR3 sequence is CASSYEDRSYEQYF. The CDR3 bases are TGTGCCAGCAGTTACGAAGACCGGTCCTACGAGCAGTACTTC.

As to this clonotype: Lacking the conserved final phenylalanine or tryptophan, this CDR3 likely reflects a read error. The V gene is TRBV20-1, the J gene TRBJ2-1; TRBD2 agrees at 9 bases. CDR3 size: 14 residues. Trimming took 1 base from V and 5 from J; bases not matched to a gene: 3. The germline V gene encodes CDR1 DFQATT and CDR2 SNEGSKA (reference sequence). CDR3 region: CSARGWTSDNEQFL. CDR3 DNA: TGCAGTGCTAGAGGCTGGACTAGCGACAATGAGCAGTTCCTC.